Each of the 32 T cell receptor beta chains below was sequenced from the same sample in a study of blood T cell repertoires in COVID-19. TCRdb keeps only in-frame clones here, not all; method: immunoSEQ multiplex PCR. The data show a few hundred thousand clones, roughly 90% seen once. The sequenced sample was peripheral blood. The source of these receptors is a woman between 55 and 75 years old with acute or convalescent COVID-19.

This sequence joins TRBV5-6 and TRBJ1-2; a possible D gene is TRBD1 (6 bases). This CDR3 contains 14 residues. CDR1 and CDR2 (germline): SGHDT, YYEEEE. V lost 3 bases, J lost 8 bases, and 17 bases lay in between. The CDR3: CASSSYRVERGYTF. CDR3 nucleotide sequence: TGTGCCAGCAGCTCATACAGGGTAGAGAGGGGCTACACCTTC.

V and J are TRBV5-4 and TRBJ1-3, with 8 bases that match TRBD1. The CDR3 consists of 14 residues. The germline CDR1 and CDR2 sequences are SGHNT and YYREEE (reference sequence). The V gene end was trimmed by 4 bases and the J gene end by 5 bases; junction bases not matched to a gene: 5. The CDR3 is CASSAQGARNTIYF. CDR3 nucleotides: TGTGCCAGCAGCGCGCAGGGGGCACGAAACACCATATATTTT. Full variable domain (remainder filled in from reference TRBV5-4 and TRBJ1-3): ETGVTQSPTHLIKTRGQQVTLRCSSQSGHNTVSWYQQALGQGPQFIFQYYREEENGRGNFPPRFSGLQFPNYSSELNVNALELDDSALYLCASSAQGARNTIYFGEGSWLTVV.

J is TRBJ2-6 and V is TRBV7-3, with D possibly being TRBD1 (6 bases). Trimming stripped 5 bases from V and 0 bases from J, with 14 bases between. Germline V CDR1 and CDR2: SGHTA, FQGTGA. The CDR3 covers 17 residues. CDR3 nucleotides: TGTGCCAGCAGCCGTCAGGGGCCCAGCTCTGGGGCCAACGTCCTGACTTTC. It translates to CASSRQGPSSGANVLTF.

This CDR3 reads CASSSAGRAKGDEQFF. In DNA, the CDR3 is TGTGCCAGCAGCTCTGCTGGACGGGCGAAGGGGGATGAGCAGTTCTTC. The chain uses TRBV5-6 and TRBJ2-1, with a tentative D call TRBD1 (6 bases). Germline CDR1 is SGHDT and CDR2 is YYEEEE. Trimming took 3 bases from V and 8 from J, leaving 21 bases between them. CDR3 length equals 16 residues. Looking up the rest from reference TRBV5-6 and TRBJ2-1 gives the full variable domain: DAGVTQSPTHLIKTRGQQVTLRCSPKSGHDTVSWYQQALGQGPQFIFQYYEEEERQRGNFPDRFSGHQFPNYSSELNVNALLLGDSALYLCASSSAGRAKGDEQFFGPGTRLTVL.

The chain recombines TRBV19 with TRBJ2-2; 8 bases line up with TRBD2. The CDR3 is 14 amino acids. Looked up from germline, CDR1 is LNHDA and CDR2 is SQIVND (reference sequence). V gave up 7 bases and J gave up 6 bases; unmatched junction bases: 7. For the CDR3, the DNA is TGTGCCAGTATCCGGACTAGCAGTTCCGGGGAGCTGTTTTTT. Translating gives CASIRTSSSGELFF.

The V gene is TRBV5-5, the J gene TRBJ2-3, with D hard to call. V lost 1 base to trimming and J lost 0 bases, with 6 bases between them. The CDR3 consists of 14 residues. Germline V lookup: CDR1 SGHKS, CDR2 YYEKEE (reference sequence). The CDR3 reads CASSLLASTDTQYF. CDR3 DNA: TGTGCCAGCAGCTTGCTGGCTAGCACAGATACGCAGTATTTT.

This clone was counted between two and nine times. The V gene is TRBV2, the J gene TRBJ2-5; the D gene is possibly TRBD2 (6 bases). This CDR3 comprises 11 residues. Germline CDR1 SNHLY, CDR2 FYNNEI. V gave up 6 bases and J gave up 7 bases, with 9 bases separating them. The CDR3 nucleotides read TGTGCCAGCAGACTAGCCGGGACCCAGTACTTC. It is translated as CASRLAGTQYF.

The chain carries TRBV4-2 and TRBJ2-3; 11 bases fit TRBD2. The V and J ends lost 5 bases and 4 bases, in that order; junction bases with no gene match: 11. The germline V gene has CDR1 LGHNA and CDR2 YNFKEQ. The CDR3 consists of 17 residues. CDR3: CASSGVRTSGFSDTQYF. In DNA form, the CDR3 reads TGTGCCAGCAGCGGAGTGCGGACTAGCGGGTTCTCAGATACGCAGTATTTT.

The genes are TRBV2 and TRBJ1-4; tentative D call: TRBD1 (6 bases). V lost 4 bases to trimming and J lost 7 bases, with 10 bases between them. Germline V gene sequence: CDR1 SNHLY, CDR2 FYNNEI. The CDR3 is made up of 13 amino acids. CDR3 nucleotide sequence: TGTGCCAGCAGTGCAGGGGCTGCTGAAAAACTGTTTTTT. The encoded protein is CASSAGAAEKLFF.

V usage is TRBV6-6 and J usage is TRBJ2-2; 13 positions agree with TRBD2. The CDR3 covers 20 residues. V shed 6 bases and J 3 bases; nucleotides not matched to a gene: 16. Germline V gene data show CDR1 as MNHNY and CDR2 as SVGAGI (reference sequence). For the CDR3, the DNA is TGTGCCAGCAGCCTCCGTGGACTAGCGGGAGTCGTGAGGGACACCGGGGAGCTGTTTTTT. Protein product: CASSLRGLAGVVRDTGELFF.

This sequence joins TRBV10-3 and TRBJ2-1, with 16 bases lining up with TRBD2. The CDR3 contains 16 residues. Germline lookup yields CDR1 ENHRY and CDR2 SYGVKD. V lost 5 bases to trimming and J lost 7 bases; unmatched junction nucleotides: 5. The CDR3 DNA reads TGTGCCATCAGTCCGGGACTAGCGGGAGGGCCTAATGAGCAGTTCTTC. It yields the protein CAISPGLAGGPNEQFF.

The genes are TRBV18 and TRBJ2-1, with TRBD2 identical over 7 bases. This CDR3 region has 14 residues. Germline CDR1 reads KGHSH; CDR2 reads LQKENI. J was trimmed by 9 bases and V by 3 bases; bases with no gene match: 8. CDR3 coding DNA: TGTGCCAGCTCACCTCTGGGAGGGGAGGGTGAGCAGTTCTTC. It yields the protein CASSPLGGEGEQFF.

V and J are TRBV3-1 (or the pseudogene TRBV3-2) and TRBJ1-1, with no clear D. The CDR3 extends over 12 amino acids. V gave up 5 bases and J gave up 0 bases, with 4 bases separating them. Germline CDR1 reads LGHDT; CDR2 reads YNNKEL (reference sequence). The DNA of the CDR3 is TGTGCCAGCAGCTACATGAACACTGAAGCTTTCTTT. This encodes CASSYMNTEAFF.

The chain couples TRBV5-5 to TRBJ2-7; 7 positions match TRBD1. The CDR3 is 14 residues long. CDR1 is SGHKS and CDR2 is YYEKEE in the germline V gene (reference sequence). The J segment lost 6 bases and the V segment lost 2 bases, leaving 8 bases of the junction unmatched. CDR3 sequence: CASSFTGAPFEQYF. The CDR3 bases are TGTGCCAGCAGCTTTACAGGGGCCCCTTTCGAGCAGTACTTC.

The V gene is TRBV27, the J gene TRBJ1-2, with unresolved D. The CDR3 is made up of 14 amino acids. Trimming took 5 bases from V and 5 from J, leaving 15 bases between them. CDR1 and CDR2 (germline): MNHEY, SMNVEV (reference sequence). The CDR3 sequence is CASSLISPAYGYTF. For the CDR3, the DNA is TGTGCCAGCAGTCTCATTTCCCCCGCGTATGGCTACACCTTC.

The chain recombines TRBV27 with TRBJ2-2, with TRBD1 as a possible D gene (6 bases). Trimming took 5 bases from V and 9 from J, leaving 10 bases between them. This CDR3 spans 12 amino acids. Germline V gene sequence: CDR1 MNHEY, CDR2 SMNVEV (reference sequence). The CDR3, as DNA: TGTGCCAGCAGTCAACAGGGCAGGGAGCTGTTTTTT. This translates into CASSQQGRELFF.

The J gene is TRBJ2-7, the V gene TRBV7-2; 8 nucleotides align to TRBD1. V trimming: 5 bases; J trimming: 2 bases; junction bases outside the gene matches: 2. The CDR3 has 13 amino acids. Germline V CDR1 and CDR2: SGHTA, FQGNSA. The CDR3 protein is CASSRQGTYEQYF. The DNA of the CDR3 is TGTGCCAGCAGCCGACAGGGGACCTACGAGCAGTACTTC.

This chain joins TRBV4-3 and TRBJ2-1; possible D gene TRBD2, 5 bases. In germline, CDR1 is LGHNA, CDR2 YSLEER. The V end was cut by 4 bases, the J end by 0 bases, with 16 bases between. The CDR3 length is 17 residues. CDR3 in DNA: TGCGCCAGCAGCCGAGCCTTAGCGACCCCCTCCTACAATGAGCAGTTCTTC. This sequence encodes CASSRALATPSYNEQFF.

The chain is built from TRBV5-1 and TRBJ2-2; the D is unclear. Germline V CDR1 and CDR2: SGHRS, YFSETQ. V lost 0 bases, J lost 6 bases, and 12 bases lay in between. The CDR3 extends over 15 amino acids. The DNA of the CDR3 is TGCGCCAGCAGCTTGGGCCTTGACAATGCCGGGGAGCTGTTTTTT. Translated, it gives CASSLGLDNAGELFF.

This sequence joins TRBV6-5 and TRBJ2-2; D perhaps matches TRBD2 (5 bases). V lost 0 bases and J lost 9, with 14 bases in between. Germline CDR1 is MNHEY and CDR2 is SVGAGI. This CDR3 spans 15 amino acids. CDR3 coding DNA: TGTGCCAGCAGTTACTCCCCCGAGGGCCCTCGGGAGCTGTTTTTT. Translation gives CASSYSPEGPRELFF.

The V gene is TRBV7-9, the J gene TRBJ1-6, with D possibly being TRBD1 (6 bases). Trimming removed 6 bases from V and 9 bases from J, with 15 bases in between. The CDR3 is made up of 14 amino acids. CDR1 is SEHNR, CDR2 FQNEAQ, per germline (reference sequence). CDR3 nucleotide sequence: TGTGCCAGCAGTCCCGGGACCAGGGGTTCACCCCTCCACTTT. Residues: CASSPGTRGSPLHF. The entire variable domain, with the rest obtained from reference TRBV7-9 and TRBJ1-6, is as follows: DTGVSQNPRHKITKRGQNVTFRCDPISEHNRLYWYRQTLGQGPEFLTYFQNEAQLEKSRLLSDRFSAERPKGSFSTLEIQRTEQGDSAMYLCASSPGTRGSPLHFGNGTRLTVT.

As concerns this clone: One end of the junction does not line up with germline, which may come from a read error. CDR3 loop: CASSTGSKTGELFF. CDR3 DNA sequence: TGTGCCAGTAGTACAGGGTCGAAGACCGGGGAGCTGTTTTTT. The chain employs TRBV19 and TRBJ2-2, with a tentative D call TRBD1 (5 bases). The CDR3 is 14 amino acids. The germline V gene encodes CDR1 LNHDA and CDR2 SQIVND (reference sequence).

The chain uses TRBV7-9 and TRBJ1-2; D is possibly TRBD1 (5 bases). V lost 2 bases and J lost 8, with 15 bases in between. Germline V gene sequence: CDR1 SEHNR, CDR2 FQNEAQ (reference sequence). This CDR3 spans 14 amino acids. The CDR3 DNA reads TGTGCCAGCAGCTTACACGGGGGAGTGGGCGGCTACACCTTC. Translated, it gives CASSLHGGVGGYTF.

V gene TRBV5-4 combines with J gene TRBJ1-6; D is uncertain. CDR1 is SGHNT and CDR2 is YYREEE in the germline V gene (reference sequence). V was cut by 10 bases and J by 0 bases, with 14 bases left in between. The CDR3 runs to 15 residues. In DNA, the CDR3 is TGTGCCTTTCACCCGGGGAGCTCCTATAATTCACCCCTCCACTTT. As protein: CAFHPGSSYNSPLHF.

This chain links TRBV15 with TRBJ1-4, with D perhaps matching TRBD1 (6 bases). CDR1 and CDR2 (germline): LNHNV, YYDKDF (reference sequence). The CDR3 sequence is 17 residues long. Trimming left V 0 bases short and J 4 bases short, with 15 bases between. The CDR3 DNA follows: TGTGCCACCAGCAGAGATCCCGTTGCAGGGGTTAATGAAAAACTGTTTTTT. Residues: CATSRDPVAGVNEKLFF.

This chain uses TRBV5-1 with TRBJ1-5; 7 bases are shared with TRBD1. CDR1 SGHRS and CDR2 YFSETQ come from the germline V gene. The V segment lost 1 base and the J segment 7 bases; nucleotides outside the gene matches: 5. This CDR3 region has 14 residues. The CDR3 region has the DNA TGCGCCAGCAGCTTGAGGGGGCAGGGGCAGCCCCAGCATTTT. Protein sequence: CASSLRGQGQPQHF.

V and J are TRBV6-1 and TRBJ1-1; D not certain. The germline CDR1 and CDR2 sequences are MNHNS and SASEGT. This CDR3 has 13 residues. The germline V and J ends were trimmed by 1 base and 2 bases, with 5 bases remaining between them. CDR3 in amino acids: CASSEGHNTEAFF. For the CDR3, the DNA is TGTGCCAGCAGTGAAGGACACAACACTGAAGCTTTCTTT.

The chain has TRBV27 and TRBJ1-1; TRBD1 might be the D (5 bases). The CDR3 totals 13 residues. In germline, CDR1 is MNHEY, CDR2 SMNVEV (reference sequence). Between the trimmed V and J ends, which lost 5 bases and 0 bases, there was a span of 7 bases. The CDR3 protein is CASSNRMNTEAFF. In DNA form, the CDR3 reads TGTGCCAGCAGTAACAGGATGAACACTGAAGCTTTCTTT.

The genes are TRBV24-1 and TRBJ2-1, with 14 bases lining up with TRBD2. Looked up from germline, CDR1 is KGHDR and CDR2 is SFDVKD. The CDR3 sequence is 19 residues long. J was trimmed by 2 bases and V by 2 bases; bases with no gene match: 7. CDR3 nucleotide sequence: TGTGCCACCAGTGATTCAGGACTAGCGGGGGGACTAACCTACAATGAGCAGTTCTTC. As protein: CATSDSGLAGGLTYNEQFF.

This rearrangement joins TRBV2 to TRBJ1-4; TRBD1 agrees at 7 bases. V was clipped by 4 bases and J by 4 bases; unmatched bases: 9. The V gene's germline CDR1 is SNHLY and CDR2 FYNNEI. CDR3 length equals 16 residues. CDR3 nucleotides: TGTGCCAGCAGTGTCGATATACAGGGGTATAATGAAAAACTGTTTTTT. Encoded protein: CASSVDIQGYNEKLFF.

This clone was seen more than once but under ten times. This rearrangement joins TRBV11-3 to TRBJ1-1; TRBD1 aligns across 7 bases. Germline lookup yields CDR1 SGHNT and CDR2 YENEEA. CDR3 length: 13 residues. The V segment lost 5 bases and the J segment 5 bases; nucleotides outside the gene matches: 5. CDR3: CASSPRGWTEAFF. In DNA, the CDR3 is TGTGCCAGCAGCCCCAGGGGGTGGACTGAAGCTTTCTTT.

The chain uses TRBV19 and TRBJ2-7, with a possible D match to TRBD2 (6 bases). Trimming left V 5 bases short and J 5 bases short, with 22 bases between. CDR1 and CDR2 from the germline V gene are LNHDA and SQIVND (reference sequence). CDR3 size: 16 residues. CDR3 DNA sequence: TGTGCCAGTAGTCCATCGATCGGGGGACTTCAGAACGAGCAGTACTTC. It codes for CASSPSIGGLQNEQYF.